This is a list of T cell receptor beta chains from one sample in a study of lymphopenia after photon versus proton radiotherapy. The table came from immunoSEQ multiplex PCR; TCRdb's copy has only in-frame clones and leaves some out. This sample has 50,000 to 70,000 clones, with around 87% found just once. The material was peripheral blood, obtained from a patient treated with proton-based radiotherapy. Receptors were obtained from a man older than 75 with esophageal cancer. CDR3s include the opening cysteine and the closing phenylalanine or tryptophan. D genes are given only for firm matches. Clone size is given for some rows only: seen once, a few or many times, or a class if the clone is expanded.

v_gene,j_gene,abundance,d_gene,CDR3aa,CDR3nt
TRBV5-1,TRBJ2-2,NA,TRBD1,CASSWTGGAAGELFF,TGCGCCAGCAGCTGGACAGGGGGCGCAGCCGGGGAGCTGTTTTTT
TRBV11-2,TRBJ1-1,NA,NA,CASSLVGMGDTEAFF,TGTGCCAGCAGCTTAGTAGGGATGGGCGACACTGAAGCTTTCTTT
TRBV11-3,TRBJ2-7,NA,TRBD1,CASSLHGTGGYEQYF,TGTGCCAGCAGCTTACATGGGACAGGGGGCTACGAGCAGTACTTC
TRBV6-1,TRBJ2-5,NA,NA,CASWIGLGETQYF,TGTGCCAGCTGGATTGGCCTAGGGGAGACCCAGTACTTC
TRBV10-2,TRBJ2-2,NA,TRBD2,CASSYSGSYTGELFF,TGCGCCAGCAGTTACAGCGGGAGTTACACCGGGGAGCTGTTTTTT
TRBV9,TRBJ2-5,NA,NA,CASSVNQGNKETQYF,TGTGCCAGCAGCGTAAATCAGGGAAACAAAGAGACCCAGTACTTC
TRBV18,TRBJ2-3,NA,NA,CASSAREYTDTQYF,TGTGCCAGCTCTGCGAGAGAGTACACAGATACGCAGTATTTT
TRBV12-2,TRBJ1-4,NA,NA,CASRAPLMQGDYEKLFF,TGTGCAAGTCGCGCCCCCTTGATGCAGGGCGATTATGAAAAACTGTTTTTT
TRBV4-3,TRBJ2-3,NA,TRBD2,CASSLRGGSTDTQYF,TGCGCCAGCAGCCTGCGGGGGGGCAGCACAGATACGCAGTATTTT
TRBV6-6,TRBJ1-4,NA,TRBD1,CASSFPTGTNEKLFF,TGTGCCAGCAGTTTTCCGACAGGGACTAATGAAAAACTGTTTTTT
TRBV6-6,TRBJ2-7,NA,TRBD1,CATLTGSAVGQYF,TGTGCCACCTTGACAGGGAGTGCGGTGGGGCAGTACTTC
TRBV6-5,TRBJ2-1,few,NA,CASTGSREQFF,TGTGCCAGCACCGGTTCCCGAGAGCAGTTCTTC
TRBV19,TRBJ2-3,NA,TRBD2,CASNAGVSTDTQYF,TGTGCCAGTAACGCGGGAGTCAGTACAGATACGCAGTATTTT
TRBV10-1,TRBJ1-2,NA,NA,CASRKDTSYGYTF,TGCGCCAGCCGAAAAGACACCTCCTATGGCTACACCTTC
TRBV30,TRBJ2-5,NA,TRBD2,CAWSVSGGGIQETQYF,TGTGCCTGGAGTGTAAGCGGGGGGGGTATTCAAGAGACCCAGTACTTC
TRBV14,TRBJ2-5,NA,TRBD2,CASSQVDSGLAGIFETQYF,TGTGCCAGCAGCCAAGTCGATTCGGGACTAGCGGGAATATTTGAGACCCAGTACTTC
TRBV10-2,TRBJ2-4,NA,NA,CASRGVSKNIQYF,TGCGCCAGCAGGGGGGTATCCAAAAACATTCAGTACTTC
TRBV30,TRBJ1-6,NA,TRBD1,CAWSVRQGYSPLHF,TGTGCCTGGAGTGTACGACAGGGGTATTCACCCCTCCACTTT
TRBV19,TRBJ2-1,NA,TRBD2,CASSDGTSGYNEQFF,TGTGCCAGTAGTGACGGGACTAGCGGGTACAATGAGCAGTTCTTC
TRBV11-2,TRBJ2-1,NA,NA,CASSSSLYNEQFF,TGTGCCAGCAGCTCCAGCCTCTACAATGAGCAGTTCTTC
TRBV19,TRBJ2-7,NA,NA,CASSIRDGSYEQYF,TGTGCCAGTAGTATCCGGGACGGCTCCTACGAGCAGTACTTC
TRBV10-3,TRBJ2-3,NA,NA,CAISESDRTYTQYF,TGTGCCATCAGTGAGTCGGATCGTACATATACGCAGTATTTT
TRBV9,TRBJ1-1,NA,NA,CASSDISGGTEAFF,TGTGCCAGCAGTGATATCAGTGGGGGAACTGAAGCTTTCTTT
TRBV18,TRBJ2-3,NA,TRBD2,CASSPRTSASTDTQYF,TGTGCCAGCTCACCAAGGACTAGCGCCAGCACAGATACGCAGTATTTT
TRBV7-2,TRBJ1-1,NA,NA,CASSLERGTEAFF,TGTGCCAGCAGCTTAGAGAGAGGGACTGAAGCTTTCTTT
TRBV19,TRBJ2-3,NA,TRBD1,CASSRQGASTDTQYF,TGTGCCAGTAGTCGACAGGGAGCTAGCACAGATACGCAGTATTTT
TRBV7-7,TRBJ2-1,NA,NA,CASSDLEGEQFF,TGTGCTAGCAGTGATCTTGAAGGTGAGCAGTTCTTC
TRBV30,TRBJ2-2,NA,TRBD1,CAWSVRPGQGGTGELFF,TGTGCCTGGAGTGTACGGCCGGGACAGGGAGGCACCGGGGAGCTGTTTTTT
TRBV27,TRBJ1-5,medium-sized,TRBD1,CASSLSQGTQPQHF,TGTGCCAGCAGTTTATCACAGGGGACTCAGCCCCAGCATTTT
TRBV7-8,TRBJ2-7,NA,TRBD2,CASSLDPQVAGYREQYF,TGTGCCAGCAGCTTAGACCCCCAGGTAGCGGGGTATAGAGAGCAGTACTTC
TRBV6-5,TRBJ2-7,NA,NA,CASSYSRGIRGEQYF,TGTGCCAGCAGTTACTCGAGAGGGATCCGGGGCGAGCAGTACTTC
TRBV4-2,TRBJ1-5,NA,NA,CASSQEGGGRGNQPQHF,TGTGCCAGCAGCCAAGAAGGCGGTGGCAGGGGCAATCAGCCCCAGCATTTT
TRBV7-9,TRBJ1-6,NA,NA,CASSLGSTGNSPLHF,TGTGCCAGCAGCTTAGGCTCAACGGGGAATTCACCCCTCCACTTT
TRBV5-1,TRBJ1-1,once,TRBD1,CASSLGGQSGWVF,TGCGCCAGCAGCTTGGGGGGACAGAGTGGTTGGGTTTTT